A selection of T cell receptor beta chains follows, all from one sample in a study of T cell responses to AZD1222 COVID-19 vaccine. Using immunoSEQ multiplex PCR, the repertoire was profiled, and TCRdb retains in-frame clones only, with some absent. Of 100,000 to 130,000 clones in the sample, approximately 89% are singletons; the top ten hold 3.1%. The material was peripheral blood, obtained on day 0 of MenACWY control vaccination. The source of these receptors is an adult in good health. CDR3s include the opening cysteine and the closing phenylalanine or tryptophan. A D gene is named only where the DNA matches it firmly. Not all rows give a size; the values are once, few, many and, for expanded clones, a class.

TGTGCCAGCAGCTTAGGACCGATCCCCTACGAGCAGTACTTC | CASSLGPIPYEQYF | TRBJ2-7 | - | TRBV7-9 | -
TGTGCCAGCAGTTTTCTAGCGGGGGGAAAGGATACGCAGTATTTT | CASSFLAGGKDTQYF | TRBJ2-3 | - | TRBV6-5 | TRBD2
TGCGCCAGCAGCGACACCCTCTCTAACACCGGGGAGCTGTTTTTT | CASSDTLSNTGELFF | TRBJ2-2 | once | TRBV5-1 | -
TGTGCCAGCAGCAAAGTCTTGAGGGGTGAAGCTTTCTTT | CASSKVLRGEAFF | TRBJ1-1 | once | TRBV21-1 | -
TGTGCCAGCAGCTTCGGGACAGCAACTACTGAGCAGTTCTTC | CASSFGTATTEQFF | TRBJ2-1 | - | TRBV7-3 | TRBD1
TGTGCCAGTAGTGAGACAGGTTATAATTCACCCCTCCACTTT | CASSETGYNSPLHF | TRBJ1-6 | - | TRBV19 | -
TGCGCCAGCAGCCAACCCACGACAGGGGGTAATGGCTACACCTTC | CASSQPTTGGNGYTF | TRBJ1-2 | - | TRBV4-1 | TRBD1
TGCGCCAGCAGCTTAACTAGCGGGGGGTCCTACGAGCAGTACTTC | CASSLTSGGSYEQYF | TRBJ2-7 | - | TRBV5-1 | TRBD2
TGTGCCAGCAGCGGGGGACTAGCGGGGTACGCAGATACGCAGTATTTT | CASSGGLAGYADTQYF | TRBJ2-3 | few | TRBV11-2 | TRBD2
TGTGCCAGCAGCCGATGGACAGGGGGGAACACTGAAGCTTTCTTT | CASSRWTGGNTEAFF | TRBJ1-1 | once | TRBV7-3 | TRBD1
TGCGCCAGCAGCTTGGGGGGAGGGCAGTCACCCCTCCACTTT | CASSLGGGQSPLHF | TRBJ1-6 | - | TRBV5-1 | -
TGTGCCAGCAGCGTAGAGGGGACAGGGTTCGGATATGGCTACACCTTC | CASSVEGTGFGYGYTF | TRBJ1-2 | - | TRBV9 | TRBD1
TGTGCCAGCAGCGTCAACACAGGGGAAGCTAACTATGGCTACACCTTC | CASSVNTGEANYGYTF | TRBJ1-2 | - | TRBV9 | TRBD1
TGTGCTAGTGGTTTGCAGAGCACCGGGGAGCTGTTTTTT | CASGLQSTGELFF | TRBJ2-2 | - | TRBV12-5 | -
TGTGCCTGGAGTGTCTACGAGCAGTACTTC | CAWSVYEQYF | TRBJ2-7 | - | TRBV30 | -
TGTGCTAGTGGTCCCGGACAGACAACTAATGAAAAACTGTTTTTT | CASGPGQTTNEKLFF | TRBJ1-4 | - | TRBV12-5 | -
TGCGCCAGCAGCTCGGGGGACAGAATGAAACCCGGCGAGCAGTACTTC | CASSSGDRMKPGEQYF | TRBJ2-7 | few | TRBV5-1 | -